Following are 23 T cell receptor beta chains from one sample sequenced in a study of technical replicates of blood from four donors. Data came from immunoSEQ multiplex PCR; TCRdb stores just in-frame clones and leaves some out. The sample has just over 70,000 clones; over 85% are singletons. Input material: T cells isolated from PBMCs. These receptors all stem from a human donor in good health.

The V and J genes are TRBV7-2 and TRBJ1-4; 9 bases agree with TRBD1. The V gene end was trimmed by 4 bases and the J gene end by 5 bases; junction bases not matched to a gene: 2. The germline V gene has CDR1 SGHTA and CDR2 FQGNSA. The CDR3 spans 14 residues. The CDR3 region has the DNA TGTGCCAGCAGCTATGGACAGGGGAATGAAAAACTGTTTTTT. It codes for CASSYGQGNEKLFF.

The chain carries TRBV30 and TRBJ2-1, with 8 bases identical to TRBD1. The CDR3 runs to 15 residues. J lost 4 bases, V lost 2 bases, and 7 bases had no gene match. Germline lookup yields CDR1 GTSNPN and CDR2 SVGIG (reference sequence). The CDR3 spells CAWSIGQGLYNEQFF. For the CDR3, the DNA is TGTGCCTGGAGTATTGGACAGGGACTTTACAATGAGCAGTTCTTC. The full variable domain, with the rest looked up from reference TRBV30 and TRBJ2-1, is SQTIHQWPATLVQPVGSPLSLECTVEGTSNPNLYWYRQAAGRGLQLLFYSVGIGQISSEVPQNLSASRPQDRQFILSSKKLLLSDSGFYLCAWSIGQGLYNEQFFGPGTRLTVL.

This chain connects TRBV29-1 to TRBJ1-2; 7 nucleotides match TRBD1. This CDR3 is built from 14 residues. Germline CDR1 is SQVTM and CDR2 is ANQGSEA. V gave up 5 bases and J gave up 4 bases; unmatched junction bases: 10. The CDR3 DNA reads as TGCAGCGTTCTAACAGGGGACGAGATCTATGGCTACACCTTC. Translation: CSVLTGDEIYGYTF.

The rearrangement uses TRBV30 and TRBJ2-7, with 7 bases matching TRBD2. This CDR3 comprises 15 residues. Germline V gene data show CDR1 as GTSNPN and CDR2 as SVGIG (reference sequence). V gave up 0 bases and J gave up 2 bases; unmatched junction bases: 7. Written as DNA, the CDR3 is TGTGCCTGGAGTGTCGGGGCTAGCGGAGCCTACGAGCAGTACTTC. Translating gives CAWSVGASGAYEQYF.

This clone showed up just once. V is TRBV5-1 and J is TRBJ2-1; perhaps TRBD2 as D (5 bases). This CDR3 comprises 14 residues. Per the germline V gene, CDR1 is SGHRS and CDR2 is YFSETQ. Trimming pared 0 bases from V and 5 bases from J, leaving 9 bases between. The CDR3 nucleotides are TGCGCCAGCAGCTTGGTCTACGGGGACAATGAGCAGTTCTTC. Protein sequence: CASSLVYGDNEQFF.

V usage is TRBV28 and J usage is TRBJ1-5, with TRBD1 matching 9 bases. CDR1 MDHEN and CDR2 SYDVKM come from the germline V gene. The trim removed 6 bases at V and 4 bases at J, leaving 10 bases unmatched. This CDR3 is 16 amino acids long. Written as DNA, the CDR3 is TGTGCCAGCAGGTTCACCGGGACAGGGTTAAATCAGCCCCAGCATTTT. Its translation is CASRFTGTGLNQPQHF. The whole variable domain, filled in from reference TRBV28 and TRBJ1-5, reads DVKVTQSSRYLVKRTGEKVFLECVQDMDHENMFWYRQDPGLGLRLIYFSYDVKMKEKGDIPEGYSVSREKKERFSLILESASTNQTSMYLCASRFTGTGLNQPQHFGDGTRLSIL.

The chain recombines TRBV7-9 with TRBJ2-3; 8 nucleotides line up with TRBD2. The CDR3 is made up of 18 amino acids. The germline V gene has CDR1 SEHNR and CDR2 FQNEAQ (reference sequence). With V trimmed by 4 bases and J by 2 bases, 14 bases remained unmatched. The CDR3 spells CASSSGLGGDVYTDTQYF. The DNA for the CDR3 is TGTGCCAGCAGCTCGGGACTAGGGGGGGACGTTTACACAGATACGCAGTATTTT.

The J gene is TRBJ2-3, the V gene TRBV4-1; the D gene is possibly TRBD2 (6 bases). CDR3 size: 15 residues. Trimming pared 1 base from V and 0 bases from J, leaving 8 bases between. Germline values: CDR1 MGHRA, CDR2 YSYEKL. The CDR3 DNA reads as TGCGCCAGCAGCCAAGTAAGCGGGAGCACAGATACGCAGTATTTT. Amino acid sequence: CASSQVSGSTDTQYF.

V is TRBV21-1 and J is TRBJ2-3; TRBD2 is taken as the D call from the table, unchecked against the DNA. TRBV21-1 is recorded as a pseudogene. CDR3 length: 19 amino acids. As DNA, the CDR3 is TGTGCCAGCAGCAAAGTAGGGACTAGCGGGAGTGTTGGCACAGATACGCAGTATTTT. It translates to CASSKVGTSGSVGTDTQYF.

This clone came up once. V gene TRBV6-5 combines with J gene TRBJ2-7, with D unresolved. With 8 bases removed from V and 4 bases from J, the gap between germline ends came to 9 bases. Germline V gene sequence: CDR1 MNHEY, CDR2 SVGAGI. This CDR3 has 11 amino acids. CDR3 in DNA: TGTGCCAGCGGGCCTTCATACGAGCAGTACTTC. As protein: CASGPSYEQYF.

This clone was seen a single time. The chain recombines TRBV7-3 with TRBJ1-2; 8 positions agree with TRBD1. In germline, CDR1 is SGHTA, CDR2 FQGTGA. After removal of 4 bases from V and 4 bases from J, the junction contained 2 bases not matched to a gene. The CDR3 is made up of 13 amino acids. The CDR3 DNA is TGTGCCAGCAGCTCCACAGGGGGCTATGGCTACACCTTC. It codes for CASSSTGGYGYTF.

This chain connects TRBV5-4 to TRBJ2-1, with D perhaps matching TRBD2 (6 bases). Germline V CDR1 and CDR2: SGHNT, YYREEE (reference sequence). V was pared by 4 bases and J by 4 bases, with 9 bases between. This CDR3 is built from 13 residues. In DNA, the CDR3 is TGTGCCAGCAGCCCGGACTATTACAATGAGCAGTTCTTC. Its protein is CASSPDYYNEQFF.

CDR3 in amino acids: CASSFGQGARTEQFF. For the CDR3, the DNA is TGTGCCAGCAGTTTTGGTCAGGGGGCGCGAACCGAGCAGTTCTTC. The chain recombines TRBV27 with TRBJ2-1, with TRBD1 matching over 8 bases. From germline, CDR1 is MNHEY and CDR2 SMNVEV (reference sequence). The CDR3 consists of 15 residues. With 3 bases clipped from V and 10 bases from J, the junction kept 11 bases outside the gene matches.

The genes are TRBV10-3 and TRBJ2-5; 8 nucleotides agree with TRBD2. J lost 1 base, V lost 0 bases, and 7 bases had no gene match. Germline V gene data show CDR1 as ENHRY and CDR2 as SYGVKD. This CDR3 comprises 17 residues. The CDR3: CAISESVGRVSQETQYF. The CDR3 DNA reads TGTGCCATCAGTGAGTCGGTCGGGAGGGTGTCCCAAGAGACCCAGTACTTC.

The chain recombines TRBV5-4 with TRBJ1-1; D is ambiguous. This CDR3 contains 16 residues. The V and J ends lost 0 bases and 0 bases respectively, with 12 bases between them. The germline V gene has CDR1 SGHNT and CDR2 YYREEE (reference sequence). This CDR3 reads CASSLAPAGMNTEAFF. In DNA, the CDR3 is TGTGCCAGCAGCTTGGCCCCGGCGGGCATGAACACTGAAGCTTTCTTT.

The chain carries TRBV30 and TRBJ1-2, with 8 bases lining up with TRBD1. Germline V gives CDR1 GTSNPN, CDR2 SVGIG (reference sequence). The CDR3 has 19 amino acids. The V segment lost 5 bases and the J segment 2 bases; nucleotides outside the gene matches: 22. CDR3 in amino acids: CAWGWTGKIRLTKNYGYTF. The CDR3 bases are TGTGCCTGGGGTTGGACAGGGAAGATCCGGCTAACCAAGAACTATGGCTACACCTTC.

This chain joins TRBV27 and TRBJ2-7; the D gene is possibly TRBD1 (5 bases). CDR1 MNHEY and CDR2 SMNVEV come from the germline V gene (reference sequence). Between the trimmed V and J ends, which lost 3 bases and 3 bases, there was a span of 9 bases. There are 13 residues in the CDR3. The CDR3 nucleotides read TGTGCCAGCAGTTTCAACAGGTTCTACGAGCAGTACTTC. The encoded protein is CASSFNRFYEQYF.

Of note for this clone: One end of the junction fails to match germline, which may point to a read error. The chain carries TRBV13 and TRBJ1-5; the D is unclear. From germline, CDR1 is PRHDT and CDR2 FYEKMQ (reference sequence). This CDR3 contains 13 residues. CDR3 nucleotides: TGTGCCAGCAGCCTAGGTGAGAATCAGCCCCAGCATTTT. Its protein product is CASSLGENQPQHF.

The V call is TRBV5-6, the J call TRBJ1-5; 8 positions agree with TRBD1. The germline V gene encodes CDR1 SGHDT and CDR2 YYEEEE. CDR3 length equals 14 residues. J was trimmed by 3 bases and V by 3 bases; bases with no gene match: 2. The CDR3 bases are TGTGCCAGCAGCTACAGGGGGGCCAATCAGCCCCAGCATTTT. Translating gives CASSYRGANQPQHF. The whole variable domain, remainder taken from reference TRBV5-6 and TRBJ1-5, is DAGVTQSPTHLIKTRGQQVTLRCSPKSGHDTVSWYQQALGQGPQFIFQYYEEEERQRGNFPDRFSGHQFPNYSSELNVNALLLGDSALYLCASSYRGANQPQHFGDGTRLSIL.

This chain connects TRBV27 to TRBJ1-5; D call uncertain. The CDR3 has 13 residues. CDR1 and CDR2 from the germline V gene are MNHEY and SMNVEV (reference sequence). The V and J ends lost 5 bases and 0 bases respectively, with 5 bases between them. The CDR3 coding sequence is TGTGCCAGCAGTACTTATAGCAATCAGCCCCAGCATTTT. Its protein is CASSTYSNQPQHF.

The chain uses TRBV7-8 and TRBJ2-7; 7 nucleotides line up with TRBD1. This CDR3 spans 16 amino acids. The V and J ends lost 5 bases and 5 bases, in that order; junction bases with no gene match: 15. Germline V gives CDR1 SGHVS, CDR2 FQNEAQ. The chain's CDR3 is CASSQSKWGQNHEQYF. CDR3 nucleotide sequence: TGTGCCAGCAGCCAAAGTAAGTGGGGACAGAACCACGAGCAGTACTTC.

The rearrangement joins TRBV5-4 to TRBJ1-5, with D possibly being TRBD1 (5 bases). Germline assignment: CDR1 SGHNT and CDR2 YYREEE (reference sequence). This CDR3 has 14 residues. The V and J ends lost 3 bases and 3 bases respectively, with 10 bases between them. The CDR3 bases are TGTGCCAGCAGCTATGGGGGGTACAATCAGCCCCAGCATTTT. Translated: CASSYGGYNQPQHF.

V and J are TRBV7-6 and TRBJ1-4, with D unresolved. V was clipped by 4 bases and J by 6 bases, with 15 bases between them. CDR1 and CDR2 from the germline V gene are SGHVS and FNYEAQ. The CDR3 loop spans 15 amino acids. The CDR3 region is CASSSNRRAHEKLFF. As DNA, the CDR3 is TGTGCCAGCAGCTCGAATCGGAGGGCTCATGAAAAACTGTTTTTT.